This record looks at one T cell receptor (beta chain) sequence and its context. Its antigen is as yet unknown. The CDR3 consists of 17 residues. Germline CDR1 reads ENHRY; CDR2 reads SYGVKD. The germline V and J ends were trimmed by 0 bases and 2 bases, with 11 bases remaining between them. The authors amplified TCR beta CDR3 regions, and they did so from RNA transcripts for repertoire sequencing. First-round RT-PCR relied on HTBI primers, and a second-round multiplex PCR came next. TCRdb ran MiXCR on the multiplex PCR reads and lists one entry per CDR3 protein. The sample carries hundreds of thousands of distinct CDR3 sequences, approximately 22% recorded once. The data stem from a study of Graves' ophthalmopathy and Graves' hyperthyroidism. General observations from the study: Most expanded thyroid clonotypes above 0.001 frequency also appeared in blood.

J is TRBJ2-6 and V is TRBV10-3; no reliable D call. The sequence derives from a young woman with stable Graves' hyperthyroidism. Some clones in this sample may be carry-over from other donors' samples. The source material was peripheral blood. CDR3 sequence: CAISESSLGAGANVLTF. DNA of the CDR3: TGTGCCATCAGTGAGTCGTCGCTTGGGGCTGGGGCCAACGTCCTGACTTTC.